This T cell receptor (beta chain) was documented in a study of control samples from healthy donors and cancer patients. The assay was immunoSEQ multiplex PCR, and TCRdb's table has in-frame clones only and misses some. This table holds approximately 70,000 clones, roughly nine tenths found once. The germline V and J ends were trimmed by 3 bases and 3 bases, with 13 bases remaining between them. The germline V gene has CDR1 SGHRS and CDR2 YFSETQ. The CDR3 runs 15 residues. The genes are TRBV5-1 and TRBJ1-5; no reliable D call. This receptor was obtained from a woman aged 50 to 60 in good health. Sequenced material: blood. The CDR3 region is CASSSTGSYNQPQHF. The CDR3, as DNA: TGCGCCAGCAGCTCGACGGGGTCTTACAATCAGCCCCAGCATTTT.